Below, 6 T cell receptor beta chains from the same sample are listed, as sequenced in a study of blood T cell repertoires in COVID-19. Repertoires were generated with immunoSEQ multiplex PCR, while TCRdb's copy carries only in-frame clones and drops some. The repertoire holds under 150,000 clones, with 75% to 90% as singletons. The source material was PBMCs or T cells enriched from blood (not recorded which). The receptors originated from a woman in her forties or fifties who had recovered from COVID-19.

This rearrangement joins TRBV5-1 to TRBJ2-7, with 7 bases matching TRBD1. The CDR3 totals 14 residues. Germline V gives CDR1 SGHRS, CDR2 YFSETQ. With V trimmed by 3 bases and J by 5 bases, 8 bases remained unmatched. In nucleotides, the CDR3 is TGCGCCAGCAGCTCACCGACAGGGACCAACGAGCAGTACTTC. Its protein is CASSSPTGTNEQYF.

The chain couples TRBV19 to TRBJ2-3; weak D call: TRBD1 (6 bases). CDR1 and CDR2 from the germline V gene are LNHDA and SQIVND (reference sequence). The V and J ends lost 8 bases and 0 bases respectively, with 9 bases between them. CDR3 size: 13 residues. CDR3 sequence (DNA): TGTGCCAGTCGACAGGAGAGCACAGATACGCAGTATTTT. This codes for CASRQESTDTQYF.

This clone was counted only a few times. The chain carries TRBV9 and TRBJ1-1; TRBD1 is a possible D gene (6 bases). The CDR3 length is 15 residues. Per germline, CDR1 SGDLS and CDR2 YYNGEE. Trimming cost V 4 bases and J 4 bases, with 17 bases left between them. The CDR3 DNA reads as TGTGCCAGCAGCCCCGCGGGGGCCCGCGGCACTGAAGCTTTCTTT. This translates into CASSPAGARGTEAFF.

This chain links TRBV9 with TRBJ2-2; D not certain. Germline loops: CDR1 SGDLS, CDR2 YYNGEE. The CDR3 length is 15 residues. Trimming left V 4 bases short and J 3 bases short, with 13 bases between. DNA for the CDR3: TGTGCCAGCAGCACAGACATCGACCACACCGGGGAGCTGTTTTTT. Amino acids: CASSTDIDHTGELFF.

The rearrangement joins TRBV5-4 to TRBJ2-1, with 11 bases identical to TRBD1. This CDR3 has 16 amino acids. After removal of 3 bases from V and 7 bases from J, the junction contained 9 bases not matched to a gene. The germline gives CDR1 SGHNT, CDR2 YYREEE (reference sequence). The DNA of the CDR3 is TGTGCCAGCAGCTCTCTCATGGGGACAGGGGGTAATGAGCAGTTCTTC. Translation: CASSSLMGTGGNEQFF.

The chain has TRBV3-1 (or the pseudogene TRBV3-2) and TRBJ1-1; D is possibly TRBD1 (6 bases). The CDR3 sequence is 15 residues long. V was shortened by 5 bases and J by 1 base, with 14 bases between the two germline ends. Germline V gives CDR1 LGHDT, CDR2 YNNKEL (reference sequence). The CDR3 DNA is TGTGCCAGCAGCGACACTACAGGGACGAACACTGAAGCTTTCTTT. It is translated as CASSDTTGTNTEAFF.